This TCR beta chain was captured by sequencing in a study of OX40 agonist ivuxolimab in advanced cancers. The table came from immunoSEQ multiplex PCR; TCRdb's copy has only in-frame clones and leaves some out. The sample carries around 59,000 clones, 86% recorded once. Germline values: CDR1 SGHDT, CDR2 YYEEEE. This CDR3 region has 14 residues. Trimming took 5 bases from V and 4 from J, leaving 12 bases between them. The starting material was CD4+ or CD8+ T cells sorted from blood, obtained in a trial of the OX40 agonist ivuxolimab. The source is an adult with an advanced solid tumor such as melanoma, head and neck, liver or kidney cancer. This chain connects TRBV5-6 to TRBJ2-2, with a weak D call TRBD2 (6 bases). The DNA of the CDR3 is TGTGCCAGCAGTGGGGGTAGCGGCACCGGGGAGCTGTTTTTT. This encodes CASSGGSGTGELFF.